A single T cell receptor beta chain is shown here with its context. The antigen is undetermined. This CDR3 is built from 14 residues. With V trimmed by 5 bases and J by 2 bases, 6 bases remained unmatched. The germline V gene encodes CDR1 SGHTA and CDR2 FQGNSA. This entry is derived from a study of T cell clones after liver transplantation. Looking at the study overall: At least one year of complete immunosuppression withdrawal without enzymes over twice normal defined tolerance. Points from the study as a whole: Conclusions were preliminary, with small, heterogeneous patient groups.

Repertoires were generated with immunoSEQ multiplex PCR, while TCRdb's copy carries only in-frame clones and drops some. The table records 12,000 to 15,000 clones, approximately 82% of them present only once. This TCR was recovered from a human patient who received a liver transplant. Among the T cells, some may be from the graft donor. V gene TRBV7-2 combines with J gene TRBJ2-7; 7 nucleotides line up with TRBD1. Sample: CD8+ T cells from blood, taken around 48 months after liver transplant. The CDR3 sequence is CASSQGTAPYEQYF. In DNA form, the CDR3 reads TGTGCCAGCAGCCAAGGGACAGCTCCCTACGAGCAGTACTTC.